Each of the 23 T cell receptor beta chains below was sequenced from the same sample in a study of T-cell memory formation after mild COVID-19. TCRdb passed the 5' RACE reads through MiXCR, listing each CDR3 protein once. The data show a few hundred thousand distinct CDR3 sequences, roughly a fifth seen once. What was sequenced was PBMCs or a T cell subset sorted from them (not recorded which). The receptors originated from an adult woman who had mild COVID-19 (a few samples of this study predate the infection). Cell type and time point are not known.

The chain combines TRBV6-1 with TRBJ2-1; TRBD2 matches 7 bases. The CDR3 has 15 amino acids. With 1 base clipped from V and 0 bases from J, the junction kept 0 bases outside the gene matches. Germline V gene lookup returns CDR1 MNHNS and CDR2 SASEGT. DNA of the CDR3: TGTGCCAGCAGTGAAGGGGACTACTCCTACAATGAGCAGTTCTTC. Protein sequence: CASSEGDYSYNEQFF.

The chain carries TRBV9 and TRBJ2-7; D is possibly TRBD2 (5 bases). The V gene lost 0 bases and the J gene lost 6 bases, with 13 bases spanning the gap. The germline CDR1 and CDR2 sequences are SGDLS and YYNGEE. This CDR3 is built from 14 residues. The CDR3 sequence is CASSVAGSGIEQYF. CDR3 coding DNA: TGTGCCAGCAGCGTAGCGGGGTCTGGGATCGAGCAGTACTTC.

J is TRBJ2-4 and V is TRBV7-9, with D uncertain. Trimming removed 4 bases from V and 12 bases from J, with 22 bases in between. This CDR3 region has 15 residues. Germline V gene sequence: CDR1 SEHNR, CDR2 FQNEAQ (reference sequence). For the CDR3, the DNA is TGTGCCAGCAGCTCGGTTCGGGTCGCGCCCTGGGATCAGTACTTC. It codes for CASSSVRVAPWDQYF.

This clonotype was recorded a few times. This chain connects TRBV7-8 to TRBJ2-5, with TRBD2 matching 8 bases. J lost 1 base, V lost 5 bases, and 12 bases had no gene match. CDR1 SGHVS and CDR2 FQNEAQ come from the germline V gene. The CDR3 extends over 17 amino acids. The DNA of the CDR3 is TGTGCCAGCAGCCCCTTTCCGTCTAGCGGGCCCCAAGAGACCCAGTACTTC. Its translation: CASSPFPSSGPQETQYF.

The chain joins TRBV11-2 to TRBJ1-2; D gene ambiguous. Per germline, CDR1 SGHAT and CDR2 FQNNGV. V was shortened by 5 bases and J by 1 base, with 5 bases between the two germline ends. The CDR3 runs to 12 residues. CDR3 coding DNA: TGTGCCAGCAGCGCGAATAACTATGGCTACACCTTC. Amino acids: CASSANNYGYTF. The full variable domain, completed using reference TRBV11-2 and TRBJ1-2, is EAGVAQSPRYKIIEKRQSVAFWCNPISGHATLYWYQQILGQGPKLLIQFQNNGVVDDSQLPKDRFSAERLKGVDSTLKIQPAKLEDSAVYLCASSANNYGYTFGSGTRLTVV.

This clonotype was seen many times. The chain joins TRBV20-1 to TRBJ2-1, with TRBD2 matching 10 bases. The CDR3 runs to 16 residues. Germline V CDR1 and CDR2: DFQATT, SNEGSKA (reference sequence). J lost 7 bases, V lost 3 bases, and 12 bases had no gene match. The CDR3 bases are TGCAGTGCTAGCCCCAGACTAGCGGGCCGAGCGAATGAGCAGTTCTTC. This sequence encodes CSASPRLAGRANEQFF.

This clonotype was observed a handful of times. For the CDR3, the DNA is TGTGCCAGCAGTCCACTCACCCAAGAGACCCAGTACTTC. Residues: CASSPLTQETQYF. The gene calls are TRBV7-2 and TRBJ2-5; D not certain. The CDR3 runs to 13 residues. V lost 6 bases, J lost 1 base, and 9 bases lay in between. Germline CDR1 is SGHTA and CDR2 is FQGNSA.

The DNA for the CDR3 is TGTGCCAGCAGTAATCCCCGGGGCCAGTTTAGCACAGATACGCAGTATTTT. Its protein product is CASSNPRGQFSTDTQYF. The chain couples TRBV6-6 to TRBJ2-3; perhaps D is TRBD1 or TRBD2 (5 bases each). Germline CDR1 is MNHNY and CDR2 is SVGAGI (reference sequence). The CDR3 runs to 17 residues. Trimming shortened V by 5 bases and J by 0 bases, and 18 bases separated the two germline ends.

There are many counts of this clonotype. The V call is TRBV20-1, the J call TRBJ1-1; D ambiguous. Germline lookup yields CDR1 DFQATT and CDR2 SNEGSKA (reference sequence). CDR3 length: 12 amino acids. The germline V and J ends were trimmed by 3 bases and 1 base, with 6 bases remaining between them. The CDR3 is CSARDGNTEAFF. CDR3 in DNA: TGCAGTGCTAGGGACGGGAACACTGAAGCTTTCTTT.

The V and J genes are TRBV9 and TRBJ2-1; D may be TRBD2 (5 bases). CDR1 SGDLS and CDR2 YYNGEE come from the germline V gene. V shed 4 bases and J shed 0 bases, with 14 bases lying between them. The CDR3 totals 16 residues. DNA of the CDR3: TGTGCCAGCAGCCCATCTCGAGGGAGCTCCTACAATGAGCAGTTCTTC. Protein: CASSPSRGSSYNEQFF.

This clonotype came up a few times. V and J are TRBV9 and TRBJ1-5; weak D call: TRBD1 (5 bases). The V end was cut by 1 base, the J end by 5 bases, with 13 bases between. The CDR3 sequence is 15 residues long. Looked up from germline, CDR1 is SGDLS and CDR2 is YYNGEE. Here the CDR3 reads CASSVQGVIHQPQHF. The DNA of the CDR3 is TGTGCCAGCAGCGTACAAGGGGTTATCCATCAGCCCCAGCATTTT.

The V and J genes are TRBV30 and TRBJ2-7; D is unclear. V lost 2 bases to trimming and J lost 7 bases, with 12 bases between them. Germline values: CDR1 GTSNPN, CDR2 SVGIG (reference sequence). CDR3 length: 12 amino acids. CDR3 protein: CAWSSDRWEQYF. In DNA, the CDR3 is TGTGCCTGGAGTTCCGACCGCTGGGAGCAGTACTTC.

This clonotype appeared a few times. The chain uses TRBV19 and TRBJ2-7; TRBD1 matches 9 bases. J lost 3 bases, V lost 2 bases, and 8 bases had no gene match. Germline V lookup: CDR1 LNHDA, CDR2 SQIVND (reference sequence). This CDR3 is built from 16 residues. CDR3 sequence (DNA): TGTGCCAGTAGTATAAGCCGGGACAGGGTGGTCTACGAGCAGTACTTC. Translating gives CASSISRDRVVYEQYF. The full variable domain, its missing parts supplied by reference TRBV19 and TRBJ2-7, is DGGITQSPKYLFRKEGQNVTLSCEQNLNHDAMYWYRQDPGQGLRLIYYSQIVNDFQKGDIAEGYSVSREKKESFPLTVTSAQKNPTAFYLCASSISRDRVVYEQYFGPGTRLTVT.

The rearrangement uses TRBV5-1 and TRBJ1-2, with D hard to call. Trimming pared 0 bases from V and 8 bases from J, leaving 17 bases between. The CDR3 is 15 amino acids. CDR1 and CDR2 (germline): SGHRS, YFSETQ. The chain's CDR3 is CASSLARQSIGGYTF. The DNA for the CDR3 is TGCGCCAGCAGCTTGGCCCGGCAGTCTATCGGCGGCTACACCTTC.

At least ten counts were recorded for this clonotype. The chain carries TRBV5-1 and TRBJ2-3, with unresolved D. Trimming removed 3 bases at V and 1 base at J, with 18 bases between. The CDR3 length is 17 residues. Germline V gene sequence: CDR1 SGHRS, CDR2 YFSETQ. CDR3 DNA: TGCGCCAGCAGCTCGGGTTCGGCATCCCCCCGCACAGATACGCAGTATTTT. This translates into CASSSGSASPRTDTQYF.

The chain carries TRBV6-5 and TRBJ2-7; D call uncertain. The CDR3 is 15 amino acids. V gave up 4 bases and J gave up 1 base, with 14 bases separating them. Germline V CDR1 and CDR2: MNHEY, SVGAGI. The CDR3 DNA follows: TGTGCCAGCAGTTCCCAGGACCTCAATTCCTACGAGCAGTACTTC. This codes for CASSSQDLNSYEQYF.

Only a few counts were recorded for this clonotype. This chain links TRBV20-1 with TRBJ2-7; D unclear. The CDR3 runs to 12 residues. Looked up from germline, CDR1 is DFQATT and CDR2 is SNEGSKA (reference sequence). Trimming cost V 5 bases and J 1 base, with 9 bases left between them. This chain's CDR3 is CSASDRSYEQYF. In DNA form, the CDR3 reads TGCAGTGCTTCGGACCGATCCTACGAGCAGTACTTC.

V and J are TRBV19 and TRBJ1-5, with D unclear. This CDR3 spans 13 amino acids. Germline assignment: CDR1 LNHDA and CDR2 SQIVND (reference sequence). Trimming shortened V by 3 bases and J by 2 bases, and 5 bases separated the two germline ends. CDR3 bases: TGTGCCAGTAGTATTCATCGCAATCAGCCCCAGCATTTT. It yields the protein CASSIHRNQPQHF.

The chain uses TRBV7-9 and TRBJ2-7; weak D call: TRBD1 (6 bases). Germline V gene data show CDR1 as SEHNR and CDR2 as FQNEAQ (reference sequence). Trimming took off 1 base at V and 7 bases at J, with 20 bases between the two ends. The CDR3 length is 16 residues. This CDR3 is CASSLEEWGQNGEQYF. In DNA form, the CDR3 reads TGTGCCAGCAGCTTAGAGGAGTGGGGGCAGAATGGTGAGCAGTACTTC.

The J gene is TRBJ2-7, the V gene TRBV29-1; D is unresolved. Trimming took off 4 bases at V and 6 bases at J, with 16 bases between the two ends. The CDR3 has 13 amino acids. CDR1 SQVTM and CDR2 ANQGSEA come from the germline V gene. The CDR3 protein is CSVGAGVGGEQYF. The CDR3 DNA reads TGCAGCGTTGGCGCAGGAGTAGGCGGCGAGCAGTACTTC.

The rearrangement joins TRBV4-1 to TRBJ1-2; D uncertain. Trimming stripped 2 bases from V and 8 bases from J, with 21 bases between. The CDR3 has 16 residues. The germline gives CDR1 MGHRA, CDR2 YSYEKL. As DNA, the CDR3 is TGCGCCAGCAGCCAACTCATTAAGGACGCCCTAATAGGCTACACCTTC. Its protein product is CASSQLIKDALIGYTF.

This clonotype appeared a few times. The chain has TRBV5-1 and TRBJ1-5; 7 nucleotides align to TRBD1. The CDR3 totals 15 residues. Looked up from germline, CDR1 is SGHRS and CDR2 is YFSETQ. Trimming cost V 2 bases and J 0 bases; bases outside gene matches: 2. The CDR3: CASSFGTDSNQPQHF. The CDR3 DNA reads TGCGCCAGCAGCTTCGGGACAGATAGCAATCAGCCCCAGCATTTT.

The table lists this clonotype with a few counts. The chain is built from TRBV20-1 and TRBJ2-5, with D perhaps matching TRBD2 (7 bases). Trimming cost V 5 bases and J 5 bases, with 9 bases left between them. The CDR3 extends over 11 amino acids. Germline V gene data show CDR1 as DFQATT and CDR2 as SNEGSKA (reference sequence). The CDR3: CSAWGGETQYF. The DNA for the CDR3 is TGCAGTGCTTGGGGGGGCGAGACCCAGTACTTC.